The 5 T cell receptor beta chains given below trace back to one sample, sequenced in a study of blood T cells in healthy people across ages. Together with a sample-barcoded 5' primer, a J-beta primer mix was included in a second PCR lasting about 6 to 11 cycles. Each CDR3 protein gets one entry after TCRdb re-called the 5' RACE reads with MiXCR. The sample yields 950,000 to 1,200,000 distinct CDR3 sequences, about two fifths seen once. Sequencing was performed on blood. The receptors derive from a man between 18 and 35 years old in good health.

The CDR3 sequence is CASSVPNTDTQYF. The CDR3 nucleotides are TGTGCCAGCAGCGTCCCAAACACAGATACGCAGTATTTT. The chain employs TRBV9 and TRBJ2-3; D call uncertain. With 2 bases removed from V and 2 bases from J, the gap between germline ends came to 6 bases. The CDR3 totals 13 residues. Germline CDR1 reads SGDLS; CDR2 reads YYNGEE. Filled out from reference TRBV9 and TRBJ2-3, the complete variable domain reads DSGVTQTPKHLITATGQRVTLRCSPRSGDLSVYWYQQSLDQGLQFLIQYYNGEERAKGNILERFSAQQFPDLHSELNLSSLELGDSALYFCASSVPNTDTQYFGPGTRLTVL.

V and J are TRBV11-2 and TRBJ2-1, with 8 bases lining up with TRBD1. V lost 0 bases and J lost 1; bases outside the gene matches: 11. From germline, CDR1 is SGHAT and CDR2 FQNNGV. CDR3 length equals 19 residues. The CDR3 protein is CASSLDGAGGLLSYNEQFF. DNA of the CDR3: TGTGCCAGCAGCTTAGATGGGGCAGGGGGCCTTCTATCCTACAATGAGCAGTTCTTC.

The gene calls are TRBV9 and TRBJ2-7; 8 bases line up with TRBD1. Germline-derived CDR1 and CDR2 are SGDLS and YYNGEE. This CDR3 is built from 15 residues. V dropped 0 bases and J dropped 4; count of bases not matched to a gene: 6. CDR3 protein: CASSVGQGARYEQYF. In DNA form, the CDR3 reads TGTGCCAGCAGCGTAGGCCAGGGGGCTAGGTACGAGCAGTACTTC.

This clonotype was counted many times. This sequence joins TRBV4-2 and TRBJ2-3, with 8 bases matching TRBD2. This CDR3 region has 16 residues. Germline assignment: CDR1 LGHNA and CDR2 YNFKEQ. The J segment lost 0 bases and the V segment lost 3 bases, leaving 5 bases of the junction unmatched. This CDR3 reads CASSHGTRLSTDTQYF. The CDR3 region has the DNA TGTGCCAGCAGCCATGGGACTAGACTTAGCACAGATACGCAGTATTTT.

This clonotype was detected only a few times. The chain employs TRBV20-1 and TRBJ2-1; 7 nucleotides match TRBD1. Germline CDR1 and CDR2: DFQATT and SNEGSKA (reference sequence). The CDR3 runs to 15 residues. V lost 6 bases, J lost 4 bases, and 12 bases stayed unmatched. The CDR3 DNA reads TGCAGTGCCCCTGTAGGGGGCTCGATTTACAATGAGCAGTTCTTC. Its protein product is CSAPVGGSIYNEQFF.